Below are 27 T cell receptor beta chains sequenced from a single sample in a study of beta chain features in type 1 diabetes. Reverse transcription of all isolated RNA meant that expressed TCRB transcripts were sequenced. The data were produced by immunoSEQ multiplex PCR, yet TCRdb's version contains in-frame clones alone and is incomplete. The data show 250,000 to 350,000 clones, approximately 14% seen once. Sequencing was carried out using central memory CD4+ T cells from blood. All receptors derive from a man between 25 and 39 years old in good health.

This clone was seen more than once but under ten times. The gene calls are TRBV5-4 and TRBJ2-3; TRBD2 matches at 11 bases. CDR1 and CDR2 (germline): SGHNT, YYREEE (reference sequence). The CDR3 is made up of 16 amino acids. V lost 0 bases and J lost 6; bases outside the gene matches: 6. This CDR3 is CASSLVASGGSDTQYF. For the CDR3, the DNA is TGTGCCAGCAGCTTGGTTGCTAGCGGGGGGTCGGATACGCAGTATTTT.

J is TRBJ2-5 and V is TRBV5-1; perhaps D is TRBD1 or TRBD2 (7 bases each). The CDR3 extends over 14 amino acids. The germline V gene has CDR1 SGHRS and CDR2 YFSETQ. Trimming cost V 8 bases and J 4 bases, with 18 bases left between them. CDR3 loop: CASYITGEGETQYF. CDR3 nucleotides: TGCGCCAGTTACATTACAGGGGAGGGAGAGACCCAGTACTTC.

This clone was observed at least ten times. The chain uses TRBV19 and TRBJ2-6, with TRBD1 matching 7 bases. Trimming removed 5 bases from V and 0 bases from J; junction bases left unmatched: 7. CDR1 and CDR2 from the germline V gene are LNHDA and SQIVND (reference sequence). The CDR3 totals 17 residues. Here the CDR3 DNA reads TGTGCCAGTAGTTACCTCCAGGGGGACTCTGGGGCCAACGTCCTGACTTTC. This encodes CASSYLQGDSGANVLTF.

The chain couples TRBV18 to TRBJ1-6; no reliable D call. This CDR3 region has 15 residues. Germline-derived CDR1 and CDR2 are KGHSH and LQKENI. Trimming removed 2 bases at V and 4 bases at J, with 9 bases between. The CDR3 DNA reads TGTGCCAGCTCACCAGCCGGACGGTATAATTCACCCCTCCACTTT. Encoded protein: CASSPAGRYNSPLHF. The full variable domain, in which reference TRBV18 and TRBJ1-6 provide the parts outside the CDR3, is NAGVMQNPRHLVRRRGQEARLRCSPMKGHSHVYWYRQLPEEGLKFMVYLQKENIIDESGMPKERFSAEFPKEGPSILRIQQVVRGDSAAYFCASSPAGRYNSPLHFGNGTRLTVT.

This chain uses TRBV7-6 with TRBJ2-3; no clear D gene. The CDR3 sequence is 17 residues long. Germline values: CDR1 SGHVS, CDR2 FNYEAQ. The germline V and J ends were trimmed by 4 bases and 3 bases, with 20 bases remaining between them. Written as DNA, the CDR3 is TGTGCCAGCAGCTCCCCTCGGTTCGGCTACGGGACAGATACGCAGTATTTT. Translated, it gives CASSSPRFGYGTDTQYF. The complete variable domain, with remaining parts taken from reference TRBV7-6 and TRBJ2-3, reads GAGVSQSPRYKVTKRGQDVALRCDPISGHVSLYWYRQALGQGPEFLTYFNYEAQQDKSGLPNDRFSAERPEGSISTLTIQRTEQRDSAMYRCASSSPRFGYGTDTQYFGPGTRLTVL.

This clone was seen more than once but under ten times. The chain is built from TRBV18 and TRBJ2-1; weak D call: TRBD1 (5 bases). This CDR3 comprises 16 residues. In germline, CDR1 is KGHSH, CDR2 LQKENI. V lost 0 bases and J lost 9, with 18 bases in between. CDR3 sequence reads: CASSPPLPKRRGEQFF. The CDR3 bases are TGTGCCAGCTCACCACCGTTGCCCAAAAGAAGGGGTGAGCAGTTCTTC.

CDR3 loop: CAIRIAVNTGELFF. The DNA for the CDR3 is TGTGCCATCAGAATAGCGGTCAACACCGGGGAGCTGTTTTTT. J is TRBJ2-2 and V is TRBV10-3, with D possibly matching TRBD2 (6 bases). The germline V and J ends were trimmed by 6 bases and 2 bases, with 10 bases remaining between them. From germline, CDR1 is ENHRY and CDR2 SYGVKD. The CDR3 is 14 amino acids.

At least ten counts were recorded for this clone. The chain recombines TRBV5-4 with TRBJ2-4; no definite D call. The germline gives CDR1 SGHNT, CDR2 YYREEE (reference sequence). V lost 5 bases to trimming and J lost 5 bases, with 14 bases between them. CDR3 size: 14 residues. In DNA form, the CDR3 reads TGTGCCAGCAGTAAAGACTTGGTTGAAAACATTCAGTACTTC. Its translation is CASSKDLVENIQYF.

A note on this clone: Other DNA sequences within the sample encode an identical CDR3. This rearrangement joins TRBV5-1 to TRBJ2-7; 10 nucleotides agree with TRBD1. CDR3 size: 14 residues. After removal of 4 bases from V and 3 bases from J, the junction contained 4 bases not matched to a gene. Germline V gene sequence: CDR1 SGHRS, CDR2 YFSETQ. CDR3: CASSPGQGHYEQYV. The CDR3 DNA sequence: TGCGCCAGCAGCCCGGGACAGGGGCACTACGAGCAGTACGTC.

This clone was seen a handful of times. J is TRBJ1-6 and V is TRBV19, with D hard to call. The V gene lost 4 bases and the J gene lost 6 bases, with 10 bases spanning the gap. Germline-derived CDR1 and CDR2 are LNHDA and SQIVND (reference sequence). The CDR3 totals 14 residues. This chain's CDR3 is CASSTANLNSPLHF. The DNA for the CDR3 is TGTGCCAGTAGTACTGCCAACCTTAATTCACCCCTCCACTTT.

This clone was detected a few times. The chain employs TRBV6-6 and TRBJ2-3; a weak D match, TRBD2 (5 bases). CDR3 length equals 15 residues. The germline CDR1 and CDR2 sequences are MNHNY and SVGAGI (reference sequence). The V and J ends lost 6 bases and 4 bases respectively, with 17 bases between them. The CDR3 loop reads CASSPERGGPDTQYF. CDR3 in DNA: TGTGCCAGCAGCCCGGAACGGGGTGGCCCAGATACGCAGTATTTT.

This rearrangement joins TRBV7-2 to TRBJ2-3; D may be TRBD1 or TRBD2 (5 bases each). From germline, CDR1 is SGHTA and CDR2 FQGNSA. The ends were cut back, 5 bases at V and 4 bases at J, with 19 bases in the middle. This CDR3 is built from 16 residues. Written as DNA, the CDR3 is TGTGCCAGCAGCGAAAACCCGGTGGGGGTCGCAGATACGCAGTATTTT. Protein sequence: CASSENPVGVADTQYF.

The chain links TRBV6-6 to TRBJ2-2; TRBD1 agrees at 8 bases. Trimming took 0 bases from V and 6 from J; bases not matched to a gene: 3. The CDR3 has 15 amino acids. From germline, CDR1 is MNHNY and CDR2 SVGAGI (reference sequence). The CDR3 reads CASSYSARGPGELFF. CDR3 nucleotide sequence: TGTGCCAGCAGTTACTCGGCCAGGGGGCCCGGGGAGCTGTTTTTT.

This clone showed up just a few times. The genes are TRBV12-5 and TRBJ2-7; the match to TRBD1 covers 8 bases. The CDR3 is 16 amino acids. Germline CDR1 LGHNT, CDR2 FRNRAP. V lost 6 bases and J lost 4; bases outside the gene matches: 14. The CDR3 DNA reads TGTGCTAGTGGCCCAAAGCAGGGGGCAGCCCCGTACGAGCAGTACGTC. Translated, it gives CASGPKQGAAPYEQYV.

This clone was seen only a few times. The chain uses TRBV15 and TRBJ2-2; D not resolved. Per germline, CDR1 LNHNV and CDR2 YYDKDF (reference sequence). The CDR3 contains 14 residues. Trimming removed 0 bases at V and 4 bases at J, with 6 bases between. The chain's CDR3 is CATSRDAVTGELFF. Here the CDR3 DNA reads TGTGCCACCAGCAGAGATGCGGTCACCGGGGAGCTGTTTTTT.

This clone was picked up many times. The genes are TRBV28 and TRBJ1-2; D is uncertain. Germline assignment: CDR1 MDHEN and CDR2 SYDVKM. Trimming left V 10 bases short and J 8 bases short, with 14 bases between. The CDR3 sequence is 11 residues long. The chain's CDR3 is CATTSSVGYTF. CDR3 coding DNA: TGTGCCACCACTTCCTCGGTCGGCTACACCTTC.

The CDR3 coding sequence is TGTGCCAGCAGCCAACCGGGAGACGCCTACAATGAGCAGTTCTTC. Protein product: CASSQPGDAYNEQFF. The chain joins TRBV5-8 to TRBJ2-1; TRBD2 is a possible D gene (6 bases). This CDR3 region has 15 residues. Germline V lookup: CDR1 SGHTS, CDR2 YDEGEE. Trimming pared 4 bases from V and 2 bases from J, leaving 13 bases between.

The CDR3 region is CASSSVGGRREQPQHF. The CDR3 DNA reads TGTGCCAGCAGCTCCGTTGGGGGGAGAAGAGAGCAGCCCCAGCATTTT. The gene calls are TRBV27 and TRBJ1-5, with a weak D call TRBD1 (5 bases). The germline V gene encodes CDR1 MNHEY and CDR2 SMNVEV (reference sequence). The CDR3 length is 16 residues. V was clipped by 6 bases and J by 7 bases, with 22 bases between them.

The chain is built from TRBV9 and TRBJ2-2, with no clear D. V lost 1 base and J 6 bases, leaving 13 bases between the germline ends. The CDR3 is 15 residues long. From germline, CDR1 is SGDLS and CDR2 YYNGEE. CDR3 sequence reads: CASSVTSTAAGELFF. CDR3 sequence (DNA): TGTGCCAGCAGCGTAACCTCCACTGCGGCCGGGGAGCTGTTTTTT.

This clone was recorded a few times. The rearrangement joins TRBV7-9 to TRBJ1-1; 7 nucleotides align to TRBD1. V was pared by 5 bases and J by 5 bases, with 8 bases of the junction left unmatched. CDR1 is SEHNR and CDR2 is FQNEAQ in the germline V gene (reference sequence). The CDR3 sequence is 14 residues long. In nucleotides, the CDR3 is TGTGCCAGCAGCCCACAGCAGGGGGGGACTGAAGCTTTCTTT. Encoded protein: CASSPQQGGTEAFF.

The chain recombines TRBV5-1 with TRBJ2-3; D may match TRBD1 or TRBD2 (5 bases each). The germline V gene has CDR1 SGHRS and CDR2 YFSETQ. V lost 1 base to trimming and J lost 0 bases, with 12 bases between them. CDR3 size: 16 residues. CDR3 residues: CASSLSVGGSTDTQYF. The CDR3 DNA sequence: TGCGCCAGCAGCTTGTCCGTTGGGGGTAGCACAGATACGCAGTATTTT. The whole variable domain, remainder taken from reference TRBV5-1 and TRBJ2-3, is KAGVTQTPRYLIKTRGQQVTLSCSPISGHRSVSWYQQTPGQGLQFLFEYFSETQRNKGNFPGRFSGRQFSNSRSEMNVSTLELGDSALYLCASSLSVGGSTDTQYFGPGTRLTVL.

This clone occurred a few times. V and J are TRBV19 and TRBJ1-1; unclear D gene. This CDR3 has 13 amino acids. The germline V and J ends were trimmed by 2 bases and 1 base, with 5 bases remaining between them. Germline lookup yields CDR1 LNHDA and CDR2 SQIVND (reference sequence). CDR3 amino acids: CASSIIANTEAFF. In DNA form, the CDR3 reads TGTGCCAGTAGTATAATCGCGAACACTGAAGCTTTCTTT.

In its sample, this clone was seen a few times. This chain connects TRBV6-5 to TRBJ1-3; D remains ambiguous. The CDR3 length is 14 residues. The V gene lost 10 bases and the J gene lost 0 bases, with 13 bases spanning the gap. Germline assignment: CDR1 MNHEY and CDR2 SVGAGI. The CDR3 here is CAITPTSSGNTIYF. The CDR3 DNA reads as TGTGCCATCACACCGACTAGCTCTGGAAACACCATATATTTT.

The CDR3 reads CASSLGLATHGDYNEQFF. Written as DNA, the CDR3 is TGTGCCAGCAGCTTAGGCCTCGCCACCCACGGGGACTACAATGAGCAGTTCTTC. V is TRBV13 and J is TRBJ2-1, with D perhaps matching TRBD2 (5 bases). The length of the CDR3 is 18 residues. Trimming left V 0 bases short and J 3 bases short, with 18 bases between. CDR1 is PRHDT, CDR2 FYEKMQ, per germline (reference sequence). Full variable domain (remainder filled in from reference TRBV13 and TRBJ2-1): AAGVIQSPRHLIKEKRETATLKCYPIPRHDTVYWYQQGPGQDPQFLISFYEKMQSDKGSIPDRFSAQQFSDYHSELNMSSLELGDSALYFCASSLGLATHGDYNEQFFGPGTRLTVL.

This chain connects TRBV5-1 to TRBJ1-1; D is undetermined. V lost 2 bases to trimming and J lost 7 bases, with 6 bases between them. Germline CDR1 reads SGHRS; CDR2 reads YFSETQ. The CDR3 covers 11 residues. In DNA, the CDR3 is TGCGCCAGCAGCTTTTTGGATGAAGCTTTCTTT. It encodes CASSFLDEAFF.

Ten or more counts support this clone. V is TRBV4-1 and J is TRBJ2-3; TRBD2 matches at 11 bases. V dropped 7 bases and J dropped 0; count of bases not matched to a gene: 9. Per the germline V gene, CDR1 is MGHRA and CDR2 is YSYEKL. CDR3 length: 17 amino acids. CDR3 bases: TGCGCCAGCATGACTAGCGGGGCTGCATCTAGCACAGATACGCAGTATTTT. Residues: CASMTSGAASSTDTQYF.

V usage is TRBV7-2 and J usage is TRBJ2-5; 7 nucleotides agree with TRBD1. The J call may be incorrect, as the DNA end agrees better with TRBJ2-7. Looked up from germline, CDR1 is SGHTA and CDR2 is FQGNSA. The CDR3 is made up of 13 amino acids. The CDR3 sequence: CASTPGQIYEQYF. CDR3 sequence (DNA): TGTGCCAGCACCCCGGGACAGATCTACGAGCAGTACTTC.